A single sample gave rise to the 19 T cell receptor beta chains below, sequenced in a study of radiation and T cells in renal cell carcinoma. Sequenced by immunoSEQ multiplex PCR; TCRdb stores in-frame clones only, minus some. The profile shows around 74,000 clones, roughly 85% of them singletons. The time point here: blood 4 weeks post-SBRT, at nephrectomy. Regarding treatment: 15 Gy SBRT to primary tumor, nephrectomy 4 weeks later. The material sequenced was blood, taken from a patient whose treatment included radiotherapy and nephrectomy. The receptors shown here come from a woman aged 60-75 years with renal cell carcinoma.

This clone has just one count. Additional DNA sequences in this sample encode the identical CDR3. The J gene is TRBJ1-5, the V gene TRBV19; no clear D gene. Trimming took off 1 base at V and 0 bases at J, with 4 bases between the two ends. CDR3 length equals 14 residues. Germline values: CDR1 LNHDA, CDR2 SQIVND (reference sequence). The CDR3: CASSIADSNQPQHF. DNA of the CDR3: TGTGCCAGTAGTATAGCAGATAGCAATCAGCCCCAGCATTTT.

The chain carries TRBV19 and TRBJ2-5; a weak D match, TRBD1 (6 bases). CDR3 length: 16 residues. Trimming took 4 bases from V and 5 from J, leaving 20 bases between them. From germline, CDR1 is LNHDA and CDR2 SQIVND (reference sequence). CDR3 residues: CASSSRQARMFETQYF. The CDR3 DNA is TGTGCCAGTAGTAGCCGACAGGCGCGGATGTTTGAGACCCAGTACTTC.

The chain combines TRBV10-3 with TRBJ2-6; D unclear. The CDR3 sequence is 16 residues long. Trimming removed 6 bases at V and 4 bases at J, with 16 bases between. Germline V gene lookup returns CDR1 ENHRY and CDR2 SYGVKD. The CDR3 is CAISEKESSGANVLTF. The DNA for the CDR3 is TGTGCCATCAGCGAGAAAGAGTCAAGCGGGGCCAACGTCCTGACTTTC.

This clone was observed a single time. The chain uses TRBV5-5 and TRBJ2-5, with a tentative D call TRBD2 (6 bases). This CDR3 contains 14 residues. V lost 2 bases to trimming and J lost 5 bases, with 13 bases between them. Germline V gives CDR1 SGHKS, CDR2 YYEKEE (reference sequence). The DNA for the CDR3 is TGTGCCAGCAGCTTATCGTATGGGGGGGAGACCCAGTACTTC. Translating it yields CASSLSYGGETQYF.

The CDR3 DNA follows: TGTGCCAGCAGCCTACGACCGGCCGAGCAGTACTTC. Protein product: CASSLRPAEQYF. This chain links TRBV7-2 with TRBJ2-7; D not certain. Per germline, CDR1 SGHTA and CDR2 FQGNSA. V lost 5 bases, J lost 6 bases, and 11 bases lay in between. This CDR3 has 12 residues.

The CDR3 spells CASSPLRGIGYTF. CDR3 nucleotides: TGTGCCAGCAGCCCCCTGAGGGGGATTGGCTACACCTTC. V gene TRBV7-9 combines with J gene TRBJ1-2, with D possibly TRBD1 on 6 matching bases. Trimming pared 5 bases from V and 7 bases from J, leaving 14 bases between. The CDR3 consists of 13 residues. Per germline, CDR1 SEHNR and CDR2 FQNEAQ (reference sequence).

The chain is built from TRBV20-1 and TRBJ1-1; D gene uncertain. CDR3 length: 11 amino acids. Trimming took 2 bases from V and 6 from J, leaving 7 bases between them. Germline CDR1 reads DFQATT; CDR2 reads SNEGSKA (reference sequence). CDR3 amino acids: CSARMTAEAFF. CDR3 sequence (DNA): TGCAGTGCTAGAATGACTGCTGAAGCTTTCTTT.

This chain links TRBV5-6 with TRBJ2-2; either TRBD1 or TRBD2 may supply D (5 bases each). CDR1 and CDR2 (germline): SGHDT, YYEEEE. The CDR3 runs to 14 residues. V was pared by 1 base and J by 4 bases, with 8 bases between. CDR3 sequence: CASSLPGGTGELFF. DNA for the CDR3: TGTGCCAGCAGCTTGCCTGGGGGCACCGGGGAGCTGTTTTTT.

In its sample, this clone was seen once. The rearrangement links TRBV7-2 to TRBJ1-5; D unresolved. V gave up 1 base and J gave up 2 bases, with 12 bases separating them. There are 16 residues in the CDR3. Germline CDR1 reads SGHTA; CDR2 reads FQGNSA. The CDR3 nucleotides read TGTGCCAGCAGCTTAGTGGCGAGCGGGGGCAATCAGCCCCAGCATTTT. This encodes CASSLVASGGNQPQHF.

The rearrangement links TRBV4-2 to TRBJ2-3; 8 bases agree with TRBD2. V was pared by 1 base and J by 6 bases, with 9 bases of the junction left unmatched. The CDR3 totals 16 residues. Germline V gives CDR1 LGHNA, CDR2 YNFKEQ. CDR3 nucleotides: TGTGCCAGCAGCCAAGCCAACTACGGGAGGGGCGATACGCAGTATTTT. This sequence encodes CASSQANYGRGDTQYF.

The chain links TRBV5-1 to TRBJ1-1; D is possibly TRBD1 (5 bases). Looked up from germline, CDR1 is SGHRS and CDR2 is YFSETQ. The ends were cut back, 3 bases at V and 0 bases at J, with 9 bases in the middle. The CDR3 sequence is 14 residues long. In DNA, the CDR3 is TGCGCCAGCAGCTACAGGACTCTGAACACTGAAGCTTTCTTT. This codes for CASSYRTLNTEAFF. The full variable domain, in which reference TRBV5-1 and TRBJ1-1 provide the parts outside the CDR3, is KAGVTQTPRYLIKTRGQQVTLSCSPISGHRSVSWYQQTPGQGLQFLFEYFSETQRNKGNFPGRFSGRQFSNSRSEMNVSTLELGDSALYLCASSYRTLNTEAFFGQGTRLTVV.

J is TRBJ2-1 and V is TRBV19, with D perhaps matching TRBD2 (5 bases). V gave up 5 bases and J gave up 6 bases, with 14 bases separating them. This CDR3 contains 14 residues. Looked up from germline, CDR1 is LNHDA and CDR2 is SQIVND (reference sequence). The CDR3 DNA reads as TGTGCCAGTAGTTCTGGCGGGCCATCCAATGAGCAGTTCTTC. It is translated as CASSSGGPSNEQFF.

This clone was detected once. The chain links TRBV7-9 to TRBJ1-2; no firm D call. Trimming cost V 1 base and J 6 bases, with 9 bases left between them. Germline-derived CDR1 and CDR2 are SEHNR and FQNEAQ (reference sequence). The CDR3 is made up of 13 amino acids. The CDR3, as DNA: TGTGCCAGCAGCTTAGAAGGGTCCCATGGCTACACCTTC. Protein: CASSLEGSHGYTF.

The V call is TRBV15, the J call TRBJ1-1; 8 bases align to TRBD1. The germline CDR1 and CDR2 sequences are LNHNV and YYDKDF (reference sequence). V shed 5 bases, J shed 5 bases, and the junction held 7 bases outside the gene matches. The CDR3 loop spans 14 amino acids. The CDR3 nucleotides are TGTGCCACCAGCGGCCAAAGGACAGGGACTGAAGCTTTCTTT. Translated, it gives CATSGQRTGTEAFF.

V and J are TRBV5-8 and TRBJ1-3; no clear D. Between the trimmed V and J ends, which lost 1 base and 4 bases, there was a span of 12 bases. Per germline, CDR1 SGHTS and CDR2 YDEGEE. This CDR3 has 15 residues. Here the CDR3 DNA reads TGTGCCAGCAGCTTGTTCATCCGGTCCGGAAACACCATATATTTT. This gives the protein CASSLFIRSGNTIYF.

This clone was picked up a small number of times. The rearrangement uses TRBV6-6 and TRBJ2-7; possible D gene TRBD2, 5 bases. The CDR3 consists of 14 residues. Per germline, CDR1 MNHNY and CDR2 SVGAGI (reference sequence). The V end was cut by 4 bases, the J end by 2 bases, with 12 bases between. The chain's CDR3 is CASSFNAGTYEQYF. DNA of the CDR3: TGTGCCAGCAGTTTCAACGCCGGGACCTACGAGCAGTACTTC.

The rearrangement uses TRBV6-5 and TRBJ2-7, with 9 bases that match TRBD1. This CDR3 region has 14 residues. The germline V gene encodes CDR1 MNHEY and CDR2 SVGAGI. J gave up 4 bases and V 7 bases, and 8 bases lay outside the gene matches. The CDR3 region has the DNA TGTGCCAGCAACTCGGACAGGGGTCTGTACGAGCAGTACTTC. It encodes CASNSDRGLYEQYF.

The chain uses TRBV10-3 and TRBJ1-2, with TRBD1 as a possible D gene (5 bases). The CDR3 has 14 amino acids. Germline values: CDR1 ENHRY, CDR2 SYGVKD. Trimming cost V 10 bases and J 7 bases, with 22 bases left between them. The CDR3 region has the DNA TGTGCCAGCAGCGTCGGGGCAGGGAGGGGTGGCTACACCTTC. Translation gives CASSVGAGRGGYTF.

The chain couples TRBV28 to TRBJ1-2; D is possibly TRBD1 (5 bases). Germline V CDR1 and CDR2: MDHEN, SYDVKM. V was trimmed by 4 bases and J by 0 bases, leaving 21 bases between them. There are 18 residues in the CDR3. The CDR3 sequence is CASSSLSGEWVTNYGYTF. The CDR3 DNA reads as TGTGCCAGCAGTTCGTTATCGGGGGAGTGGGTAACTAACTATGGCTACACCTTC.